The 31 T cell receptor beta chains given below trace back to one sample, sequenced in a study of CD8 T cells in ankylosing spondylitis. TCRdb independently ran MiXCR on the 5' RACE reads; one entry per CDR3 protein. The sample gives 230,000 or so distinct CDR3 sequences, roughly 25% of which show up once; approximately 0.61% is in the top ten. The sequencing sample was made of blood, either unsorted or a sorted T cell fraction (not recorded which). The source of these receptors is a male donor with ankylosing spondylitis or in good health (not recorded which).

V usage is TRBV4-2 and J usage is TRBJ2-3; D is unresolved. Germline V CDR1 and CDR2: LGHNA, YNFKEQ. The V end was cut by 1 base, the J end by 4 bases, with 6 bases between. The CDR3 consists of 13 residues. The chain's CDR3 is CASSQGSADTQYF. The CDR3 nucleotides read TGTGCCAGCAGCCAAGGGAGCGCAGATACGCAGTATTTT.

This clonotype has ten or more counts. The V gene is TRBV24-1, the J gene TRBJ2-5, with D possibly matching TRBD2 (6 bases). The CDR3 loop spans 14 amino acids. The V gene lost 3 bases and the J gene lost 5 bases, with 12 bases spanning the gap. CDR1 KGHDR and CDR2 SFDVKD come from the germline V gene. DNA for the CDR3: TGTGCCACCAGTGATGCGGGAACCATGGAGACCCAGTACTTC. Its protein product is CATSDAGTMETQYF.

This clonotype was recorded at least ten times. The chain uses TRBV29-1 and TRBJ1-1; no clear D. CDR1 and CDR2 (germline): SQVTM, ANQGSEA. The ends were cut back, 4 bases at V and 10 bases at J, with 10 bases in the middle. This CDR3 has 10 residues. The CDR3 DNA sequence: TGCAGCGTTGCTACGGAGGTAGCTTTCTTT. It is translated as CSVATEVAFF.

V gene TRBV20-1 combines with J gene TRBJ1-2; D gene ambiguous. CDR3 size: 16 residues. Trimming pared 2 bases from V and 5 bases from J, leaving 21 bases between. Germline-derived CDR1 and CDR2 are DFQATT and SNEGSKA (reference sequence). The CDR3 DNA follows: TGCAGTGCTAGATTGCTGACCTGGGAGATTTTATATGGCTACACCTTC. This codes for CSARLLTWEILYGYTF.

This clonotype was found many times. The chain links TRBV20-1 to TRBJ2-7; D gene unclear. Trimming removed 6 bases from V and 2 bases from J, with 20 bases in between. Germline V gene lookup returns CDR1 DFQATT and CDR2 SNEGSKA (reference sequence). CDR3 size: 15 residues. CDR3 in amino acids: CSAVARRKVPYEQYF. CDR3 DNA sequence: TGCAGTGCCGTAGCACGGCGAAAGGTCCCCTACGAGCAGTACTTC.

The chain carries TRBV20-1 and TRBJ2-7; TRBD1 aligns across 12 bases. The CDR3 runs to 14 residues. The V segment lost 5 bases and the J segment 7 bases; nucleotides outside the gene matches: 9. Germline V gene lookup returns CDR1 DFQATT and CDR2 SNEGSKA (reference sequence). The CDR3 spells CSAAPGTGGNEQYF. In DNA form, the CDR3 reads TGCAGTGCTGCCCCGGGGACAGGGGGCAATGAGCAGTACTTC.

There are a few counts of this clonotype. The V gene is TRBV20-1, the J gene TRBJ2-3, with 8 nucleotides matching TRBD2. The CDR3 runs 13 residues. Looked up from germline, CDR1 is DFQATT and CDR2 is SNEGSKA (reference sequence). V dropped 5 bases and J dropped 6; count of bases not matched to a gene: 7. DNA for the CDR3: TGCAGTGCTCTGGCGGGGGGCGGGGATACGCAGTATTTT. Translating it yields CSALAGGGDTQYF.

The chain recombines TRBV6-6 with TRBJ2-1; no clear D. The CDR3 is 13 residues long. Per germline, CDR1 MNHNY and CDR2 SVGAGI (reference sequence). V was shortened by 2 bases and J by 5 bases, with 7 bases between the two germline ends. CDR3 protein: CASSYPQDNEQFF. Here the CDR3 DNA reads TGTGCCAGCAGTTACCCCCAGGACAATGAGCAGTTCTTC.

This clonotype showed up many times. The CDR3 loop reads CASSPGTGGYEQYF. The CDR3 DNA follows: TGCGCCAGCAGCCCCGGGACAGGAGGCTACGAGCAGTACTTC. The chain joins TRBV5-1 to TRBJ2-7; 8 bases align to TRBD1. J was trimmed by 3 bases and V by 4 bases; bases with no gene match: 6. Germline V gene data show CDR1 as SGHRS and CDR2 as YFSETQ. This CDR3 spans 14 amino acids.

This clonotype was seen only a few times. V usage is TRBV7-9 and J usage is TRBJ2-5; D might be TRBD2 (5 bases). The ends were cut back, 1 base at V and 4 bases at J, with 13 bases in the middle. From germline, CDR1 is SEHNR and CDR2 FQNEAQ (reference sequence). This CDR3 is 15 amino acids long. In DNA, the CDR3 is TGTGCCAGCAGCTTAGGAGCGGCGTCAGCAGAGACCCAGTACTTC. It codes for CASSLGAASAETQYF.

This clonotype showed up many times. The V call is TRBV20-1, the J call TRBJ2-2; D may be TRBD1 (6 bases). The CDR3 consists of 14 residues. V dropped 3 bases and J dropped 3 bases, with 11 bases sitting between them. Germline CDR1 DFQATT, CDR2 SNEGSKA (reference sequence). CDR3 residues: CSASGRGYTGELFF. The CDR3 bases are TGCAGTGCTAGCGGCAGGGGATACACCGGGGAGCTGTTTTTT.

Many counts were recorded for this clonotype. The DNA of the CDR3 is TGTGCCATCAGCAGGACCAACAATGAGCAGTTCTTC. As protein: CAISRTNNEQFF. The V call is TRBV10-3, the J call TRBJ2-1; D not resolved. Per germline, CDR1 ENHRY and CDR2 SYGVKD. This CDR3 spans 12 amino acids. Trimming took 6 bases from V and 5 from J, leaving 8 bases between them.

The chain employs TRBV20-1 and TRBJ2-7; 8 bases are shared with TRBD1. There are 13 residues in the CDR3. Germline lookup yields CDR1 DFQATT and CDR2 SNEGSKA (reference sequence). V lost 6 bases to trimming and J lost 5 bases; unmatched junction nucleotides: 9. The CDR3 nucleotides read TGCAGTGCCAAAAGACAGGGGATGGACGAGCAGTACTTC. Amino acids: CSAKRQGMDEQYF.

V and J are TRBV29-1 and TRBJ2-1; D might be TRBD2 (5 bases). This CDR3 spans 11 amino acids. Germline values: CDR1 SQVTM, CDR2 ANQGSEA. Trimming shortened V by 7 bases and J by 12 bases, and 16 bases separated the two germline ends. This CDR3 is CSATRAEGQFF. The CDR3 bases are TGCAGCGCCACTAGAGCGGAAGGGCAGTTCTTC.

This clonotype has just a few counts. V and J are TRBV20-1 and TRBJ1-6; tentative D call: TRBD1 (6 bases). This CDR3 region has 11 residues. The germline gives CDR1 DFQATT, CDR2 SNEGSKA (reference sequence). V gave up 7 bases and J gave up 9 bases, with 10 bases separating them. The DNA of the CDR3 is TGCAGTGACACAGGGTTTTCACCCCTCCACTTT. Amino acid sequence: CSDTGFSPLHF.

This clonotype was seen only a few times. The chain employs TRBV7-3 and TRBJ2-7; perhaps TRBD1 as D (6 bases). There are 14 residues in the CDR3. Germline V gives CDR1 SGHTA, CDR2 FQGTGA. V dropped 1 base and J dropped 2 bases, with 9 bases sitting between them. CDR3 nucleotide sequence: TGTGCCAGCAGCTTAAATGGGGGCACCTACGAGCAGTACTTC. Its protein product is CASSLNGGTYEQYF.

V usage is TRBV28 and J usage is TRBJ2-2, with 7 bases aligning to TRBD1. CDR1 MDHEN and CDR2 SYDVKM come from the germline V gene. V shed 7 bases, J shed 4 bases, and the junction held 9 bases outside the gene matches. CDR3 size: 15 residues. DNA of the CDR3: TGTGCCAGCACCCTAGGTACAGGGGCCACCGGGGAGCTGTTTTTT. This translates into CASTLGTGATGELFF.

Ten or more counts support this clonotype. The chain employs TRBV12-3 or TRBV12-4 and TRBJ1-6, with unresolved D. The CDR3 sequence is 13 residues long. The V end was cut by 4 bases, the J end by 6 bases, with 7 bases between. The CDR3 nucleotides are TGTGCCAGCAGTTCAGTGCGTAATTCACCCCTCCACTTT. Its protein product is CASSSVRNSPLHF.

This clonotype was observed at least ten times. This CDR3 is CASRKLAGEETQYF. The CDR3 DNA sequence: TGTGCCAGCAGGAAACTAGCGGGGGAAGAGACCCAGTACTTC. The V call is TRBV3-1, the J call TRBJ2-5; 11 bases agree with TRBD2. With V trimmed by 6 bases and J by 3 bases, 3 bases remained unmatched. The germline V gene encodes CDR1 LGHDT and CDR2 YNNKEL (reference sequence). CDR3 size: 14 residues.

In its sample, this clonotype was seen once. The chain combines TRBV27 with TRBJ1-1; no clear D gene. The CDR3 length is 17 residues. V lost 6 bases and J 0 bases, leaving 20 bases between the germline ends. Germline CDR1 and CDR2: MNHEY and SMNVEV (reference sequence). CDR3 amino acids: CASRGRRGTVMNTEAFF. CDR3 DNA sequence: TGTGCCAGCAGAGGCCGTCGGGGAACGGTTATGAACACTGAAGCTTTCTTT.

This clonotype was counted many times. J is TRBJ2-7 and V is TRBV11-2; 10 bases map to TRBD1. This CDR3 spans 15 amino acids. Per germline, CDR1 SGHAT and CDR2 FQNNGV. V lost 5 bases, J lost 2 bases, and 6 bases stayed unmatched. CDR3 in amino acids: CASSATGTGAYEQYF. CDR3 bases: TGTGCCAGCAGCGCAACCGGGACAGGGGCCTACGAGCAGTACTTC.

V is TRBV7-6 and J is TRBJ2-7; D possibly corresponds to TRBD1 (5 bases). Germline CDR1 and CDR2: SGHVS and FNYEAQ. The CDR3 consists of 12 residues. The germline V and J ends were trimmed by 5 bases and 9 bases, with 14 bases remaining between them. CDR3 in DNA: TGTGCCAGCAGCCAGCCAGGGTTCGGGCAGTACTTC. Its protein is CASSQPGFGQYF.

This clonotype was observed at least ten times. V usage is TRBV4-1 and J usage is TRBJ2-5; a possible D gene is TRBD1 (6 bases). The ends were cut back, 4 bases at V and 4 bases at J, with 10 bases in the middle. Germline CDR1 MGHRA, CDR2 YSYEKL. CDR3 size: 13 residues. CDR3 sequence reads: CASSPTGLETQYF. In DNA, the CDR3 is TGCGCCAGCAGCCCTACAGGGTTAGAGACCCAGTACTTC.

This sequence joins TRBV12-3 or TRBV12-4 and TRBJ2-7; tentative D call: TRBD1 (6 bases). The CDR3 covers 14 residues. Trimming removed 6 bases at V and 3 bases at J, with 15 bases between. The CDR3 bases are TGTGCCAGCAGACAACAGGGTGATCGCTACGAGCAGTACTTC. It codes for CASRQQGDRYEQYF.

There are many counts of this clonotype. The CDR3 region is CSACNPPEQPQHF. DNA for the CDR3: TGCAGTGCTTGTAACCCCCCCGAGCAGCCCCAGCATTTT. This chain links TRBV20-1 with TRBJ1-5; D uncertain. Trimming removed 5 bases from V and 7 bases from J, with 15 bases in between. The CDR3 extends over 13 amino acids. Germline loops: CDR1 DFQATT, CDR2 SNEGSKA (reference sequence).

This clonotype was seen more than once but under ten times. The chain couples TRBV20-1 to TRBJ2-3; D is possibly TRBD1 (6 bases). This CDR3 has 14 residues. V gave up 3 bases and J gave up 8 bases, with 18 bases separating them. From germline, CDR1 is DFQATT and CDR2 SNEGSKA (reference sequence). The CDR3 bases are TGCAGTGCTAGGCTTTACAGGGAACTAGGTACGCAGTATTTT. Translating it yields CSARLYRELGTQYF.

This clonotype was detected ten times or more. DNA for the CDR3: TGTGCCATCAGTGGGTCGGGGACAGGCCAAGAGACCCAGTACTTC. This translates into CAISGSGTGQETQYF. The chain combines TRBV10-3 with TRBJ2-5; 8 positions agree with TRBD1. From germline, CDR1 is ENHRY and CDR2 SYGVKD. Unmatched junction bases numbered 5, after V lost 4 bases and J lost 1 base. This CDR3 spans 15 amino acids.

This clonotype appeared a few times. The rearrangement joins TRBV10-3 to TRBJ2-1, with 8 positions matching TRBD1. The CDR3 totals 14 residues. V gave up 6 bases and J gave up 10 bases; unmatched junction bases: 11. CDR1 is ENHRY and CDR2 is SYGVKD in the germline V gene. The CDR3 DNA follows: TGTGCCATCAGCCAGGGGGCGCGGTCATGGGAGCAGTTCTTC. Its protein product is CAISQGARSWEQFF.

The genes are TRBV18 and TRBJ1-2; 7 bases align to TRBD1. This CDR3 has 15 amino acids. V trimming: 3 bases; J trimming: 0 bases; junction bases outside the gene matches: 4. CDR1 and CDR2 (germline): KGHSH, LQKENI. CDR3 sequence: CASSPRDSANYGYTF. DNA of the CDR3: TGTGCCAGCTCACCCAGGGACAGTGCTAACTATGGCTACACCTTC.

On this clonotype itself: It may be a read error: a sequence one base away is much more abundant. Since the CDR3 does not end with the conserved phenylalanine or tryptophan, this likely comes from a read error. V usage is TRBV12-3 or TRBV12-4 and J usage is TRBJ1-1; a possible D gene is TRBD1 (5 bases). Trimming shortened V by 7 bases and J by 5 bases, and 17 bases separated the two germline ends. CDR3 length: 14 amino acids. The CDR3 DNA sequence: TGTGCCAGCACCCTCATCCCGGGGGGGACTGAAGCTTTCATT. It encodes CASTLIPGGTEAFI.

This clonotype was picked up many times. The rearrangement links TRBV20-1 to TRBJ2-3, with D unclear. Trimming pared 1 base from V and 1 base from J, leaving 12 bases between. Germline CDR1 is DFQATT and CDR2 is SNEGSKA (reference sequence). The CDR3 has 15 amino acids. As DNA, the CDR3 is TGCAGTGCTAGAGGCCGAACCCGTGGCACAGATACGCAGTATTTT. Protein product: CSARGRTRGTDTQYF.